This T cell receptor beta chain emerged from a study of blood T cell repertoires in COVID-19. Study background: T cells, B-cell-depleted T cells, or PBMCs provided the cDNA or gDNA that served as material.

The method was immunoSEQ multiplex PCR; TCRdb's version includes in-frame clones alone and lacks a portion of them. The top ten hold 1.5% to 2% of the sample, which has 350,000 to 400,000 clones, 85% to 90% seen once. Cohort 3 donors counted as recovered after two negative PCRs, clearance, or resolved symptoms. Germline CDR1 and CDR2: LNHDA and SQIVND (reference sequence). This CDR3 is built from 13 residues. The V gene lost 0 bases and the J gene lost 10 bases, with 10 bases spanning the gap. Sequencing was performed on PBMCs or T cells enriched from blood (not recorded which). The chain has TRBV19 and TRBJ2-1; a possible D gene is TRBD2 (5 bases). The TCR originated in a woman in her twenties or thirties who had recovered from COVID-19. In DNA form, the CDR3 reads TGTGCCAGTAGTATAGATTTGTTAGCGGAGCAGTTCTTC. As protein: CASSIDLLAEQFF.